This record covers a single T cell receptor (beta chain). Germline and junction disagree at one end, which may indicate a read error. This specimen belongs to a study of immune cell composition in non-small cell lung cancer. Assay used: immunoSEQ multiplex PCR; TCRdb lists only in-frame clones, some missing. The table has 1,500 to 2,000 clones, about 78% seen once. The CDR3 has 17 amino acids. Germline assignment: CDR1 LGHNA and CDR2 YNFKEQ. The sequence was collected from a human donor with non-small cell lung cancer. The chain employs TRBV4-2 and TRBJ1-2; 7 bases match TRBD1. Sequences were obtained from lung tumor tissue. DNA of the CDR3: TGTGCCAACAGCCAAGCTGGGGTTCGACAGGGTTCGTATGGCTACACCTTC. Translation: CANSQAGVRQGSYGYTF.